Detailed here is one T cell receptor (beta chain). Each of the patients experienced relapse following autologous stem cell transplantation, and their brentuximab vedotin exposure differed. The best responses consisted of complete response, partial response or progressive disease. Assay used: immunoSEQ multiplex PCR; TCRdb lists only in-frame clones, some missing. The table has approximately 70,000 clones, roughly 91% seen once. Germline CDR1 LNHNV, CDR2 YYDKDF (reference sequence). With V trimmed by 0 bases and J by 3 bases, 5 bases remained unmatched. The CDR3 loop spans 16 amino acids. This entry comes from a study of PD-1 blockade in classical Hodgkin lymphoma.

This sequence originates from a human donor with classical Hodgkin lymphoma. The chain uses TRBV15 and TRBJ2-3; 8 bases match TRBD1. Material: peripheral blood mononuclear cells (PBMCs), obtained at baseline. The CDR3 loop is CATSREQGGYTDTQYF. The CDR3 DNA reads TGTGCCACCAGCAGAGAACAGGGGGGTTATACAGATACGCAGTATTTT.